A single sample is the source of the 30 T cell receptor beta chains below, sequenced in a study of blood T cell repertoires in COVID-19. Assay: immunoSEQ multiplex PCR; the TCRdb copy retains only in-frame clones and omits some. The sample includes under 75,000 clones, 84% of them seen just once. Material: peripheral blood. These receptors originate from a man aged 55-75 years with COVID-19, enrolled during active disease.

The rearrangement uses TRBV6-1 and TRBJ1-3; TRBD1 matches at 7 bases. Germline-derived CDR1 and CDR2 are MNHNS and SASEGT. The CDR3 is 16 amino acids. V was pared by 4 bases and J by 2 bases, with 8 bases of the junction left unmatched. The CDR3 sequence is CASSGQGSSAGNTIYF. CDR3 coding DNA: TGTGCCAGCAGTGGACAGGGCAGTTCGGCTGGAAACACCATATATTTT.

V gene TRBV14 combines with J gene TRBJ1-2, with 7 bases identical to TRBD1. Germline CDR1 is SGHDN and CDR2 is FVKESK. The CDR3 is 15 residues long. After removal of 5 bases from V and 4 bases from J, the junction contained 10 bases not matched to a gene. The CDR3 loop reads CASSGSPTGVYGYTF. CDR3 nucleotide sequence: TGTGCCAGCAGCGGATCCCCAACAGGGGTCTATGGCTACACCTTC.

This clone was observed a single time. This chain connects TRBV19 to TRBJ2-1; D gene ambiguous. The CDR3 spans 15 residues. CDR1 is LNHDA, CDR2 SQIVND, per germline (reference sequence). V was trimmed by 1 base and J by 5 bases, leaving 12 bases between them. The CDR3 loop reads CASSIVQVANNEQFF. The CDR3, as DNA: TGTGCCAGTAGTATAGTCCAGGTGGCGAACAATGAGCAGTTCTTC.

The chain couples TRBV2 to TRBJ2-3, with 9 bases that match TRBD2. In germline, CDR1 is SNHLY, CDR2 FYNNEI. The CDR3 consists of 15 residues. With 8 bases clipped from V and 0 bases from J, the junction kept 6 bases outside the gene matches. The CDR3 DNA sequence: TGTGCCAGCGTAGCGGGAGTTATGAGCACAGATACGCAGTATTTT. Amino acids: CASVAGVMSTDTQYF.

The gene calls are TRBV14 and TRBJ2-3; 12 bases are a match to TRBD2. CDR3 length: 16 residues. V lost 1 base to trimming and J lost 5 bases; unmatched junction nucleotides: 4. Germline CDR1 is SGHDN and CDR2 is FVKESK. CDR3: CASSQGLAGGEDTQYF. CDR3 bases: TGTGCCAGCAGCCAAGGGCTAGCGGGAGGGGAAGATACGCAGTATTTT.

CDR3: CASRGGQGDYTEAFF. CDR3 DNA: TGTGCCAGCAGGGGGGGACAGGGGGATTATACTGAAGCTTTCTTT. This rearrangement joins TRBV2 to TRBJ1-1; 11 nucleotides match TRBD1. The CDR3 loop spans 15 amino acids. Per the germline V gene, CDR1 is SNHLY and CDR2 is FYNNEI. J lost 5 bases, V lost 6 bases, and 8 bases had no gene match.

This clone was seen a handful of times. The CDR3 sequence is CASSSFGQSYEQYF. Written as DNA, the CDR3 is TGTGCCAGCAGCTCTTTTGGACAGAGCTACGAGCAGTACTTC. The chain employs TRBV7-2 and TRBJ2-7; weak D call: TRBD1 (6 bases). There are 14 residues in the CDR3. Trimming left V 4 bases short and J 3 bases short, with 13 bases between. Germline assignment: CDR1 SGHTA and CDR2 FQGNSA.

The V gene is TRBV27, the J gene TRBJ2-2, with 7 positions matching TRBD1. The CDR3 has 15 amino acids. Per germline, CDR1 MNHEY and CDR2 SMNVEV (reference sequence). The V segment lost 2 bases and the J segment 2 bases; nucleotides outside the gene matches: 2. CDR3 residues: CASSLGQANTGELFF. DNA of the CDR3: TGTGCCAGCAGTTTAGGACAGGCCAACACCGGGGAGCTGTTTTTT.

The chain recombines TRBV6-6 with TRBJ1-6, with 9 bases lining up with TRBD1. The CDR3 extends over 14 amino acids. After removal of 4 bases from V and 8 bases from J, the junction contained 3 bases not matched to a gene. Germline lookup yields CDR1 MNHNY and CDR2 SVGAGI (reference sequence). CDR3 in amino acids: CASSFRTGDSPLHF. CDR3 sequence (DNA): TGTGCCAGCAGTTTCCGGACAGGGGATTCACCCCTCCACTTT.

This clone was detected a few times. The J gene is TRBJ2-7, the V gene TRBV30; D is unresolved. The CDR3 contains 12 residues. V lost 3 bases and J lost 2, with 8 bases in between. Germline assignment: CDR1 GTSNPN and CDR2 SVGIG (reference sequence). The CDR3 sequence is CAWSTLAYEQYF. The DNA of the CDR3 is TGTGCCTGGAGCACCCTAGCCTACGAGCAGTACTTC.

This chain links TRBV11-3 with TRBJ1-1, with D perhaps TRBD1 (6 bases). V dropped 3 bases and J dropped 2 bases, with 10 bases sitting between them. Germline lookup yields CDR1 SGHNT and CDR2 YENEEA. The CDR3 totals 14 residues. The CDR3 coding sequence is TGTGCCAGCAGCTTGCAGGGGATTAACACTGAAGCTTTCTTT. It is translated as CASSLQGINTEAFF.

The rearrangement uses TRBV9 and TRBJ1-2; TRBD1 matches 8 bases. CDR3 length: 15 residues. Germline lookup yields CDR1 SGDLS and CDR2 YYNGEE. Losses at the gene ends were 0 bases for V and 4 bases for J; bases not matched to a gene: 5. The CDR3 DNA reads as TGTGCCAGCAGCGTAGTGGCAGGGGGCGGCTATGGCTACACCTTC. Protein product: CASSVVAGGGYGYTF.

The chain joins TRBV18 to TRBJ2-1; D possibly corresponds to TRBD2 (5 bases). Per the germline V gene, CDR1 is KGHSH and CDR2 is LQKENI. Trimming shortened V by 2 bases and J by 10 bases, and 9 bases separated the two germline ends. This CDR3 region has 12 residues. The CDR3 reads CASSPLLGEQFF. Written as DNA, the CDR3 is TGTGCCAGCTCACCATTACTAGGGGAGCAGTTCTTC.

The chain has TRBV3-1 (or the pseudogene TRBV3-2) and TRBJ2-1, with D perhaps matching TRBD1 (6 bases). CDR1 is LGHDT and CDR2 is YNNKEL in the germline V gene (reference sequence). Trimming cost V 2 bases and J 10 bases, with 12 bases left between them. The CDR3 spans 13 residues. Written as DNA, the CDR3 is TGTGCCAGCAGCCAAACCCGGCAGGGGGAGCAGTTCTTC. As protein: CASSQTRQGEQFF.

The rearrangement joins TRBV18 to TRBJ1-1; maybe TRBD1 (5 bases). The germline gives CDR1 KGHSH, CDR2 LQKENI. Between the trimmed V and J ends, which lost 4 bases and 1 base, there was a span of 22 bases. The CDR3 contains 18 residues. The DNA of the CDR3 is TGTGCCAGCTCACGGAACACAGGAGTGGGGGGTGCGAACACTGAAGCTTTCTTT. This translates into CASSRNTGVGGANTEAFF.

V gene TRBV9 combines with J gene TRBJ2-1; tentative D call: TRBD2 (7 bases). Per germline, CDR1 SGDLS and CDR2 YYNGEE. V was cut by 2 bases and J by 4 bases, with 13 bases left in between. The CDR3 runs 15 residues. For the CDR3, the DNA is TGTGCCAGCAGCGTTTTGGAGGGGGGGTACAATGAGCAGTTCTTC. This gives the protein CASSVLEGGYNEQFF.

This clone was seen more than once but under ten times. The rearrangement links TRBV12-3 or TRBV12-4 to TRBJ2-7; the D is unclear. The CDR3 spans 13 residues. Trimming removed 5 bases at V and 2 bases at J, with 10 bases between. CDR3 sequence: CASSLAGTYEQYF. The CDR3 coding sequence is TGTGCCAGCAGTCTCGCAGGAACCTACGAGCAGTACTTC.

The chain carries TRBV25-1 and TRBJ2-5, with 9 bases matching TRBD1. After removal of 4 bases from V and 3 bases from J, the junction contained 6 bases not matched to a gene. Germline V gene data show CDR1 as MGHDK and CDR2 as SYGVNS. The CDR3 is 15 residues long. CDR3 DNA: TGTGCCAGCAGTGGGGGGACAGGGCGGGAAGAGACCCAGTACTTC. It codes for CASSGGTGREETQYF.

The gene calls are TRBV19 and TRBJ2-2; perhaps TRBD1 as D (6 bases). Trimming pared 6 bases from V and 3 bases from J, leaving 11 bases between. In germline, CDR1 is LNHDA, CDR2 SQIVND (reference sequence). The CDR3 has 14 residues. Here the CDR3 DNA reads TGTGCCAGTAGAGTGGGGACATACACCGGGGAGCTGTTTTTT. The encoded protein is CASRVGTYTGELFF.

In its sample, this clone was seen once. V is TRBV6-5 and J is TRBJ2-7; D is perhaps TRBD2 (6 bases). The CDR3 sequence is 14 residues long. Trimming took off 5 bases at V and 2 bases at J, with 13 bases between the two ends. Germline V CDR1 and CDR2: MNHEY, SVGAGI. CDR3 loop: CASSTRDLTYEQYF. The DNA of the CDR3 is TGTGCCAGCAGTACGCGGGACCTCACCTACGAGCAGTACTTC.

The chain has TRBV28 and TRBJ1-4, with 7 nucleotides matching TRBD1. Germline loops: CDR1 MDHEN, CDR2 SYDVKM. This CDR3 is 15 amino acids long. J gave up 5 bases and V 4 bases, and 7 bases lay outside the gene matches. DNA for the CDR3: TGTGCCAGCAGTTCCTCGGGACAGCAGAATGAAAAACTGTTTTTT. Its protein is CASSSSGQQNEKLFF.

The genes are TRBV11-1 and TRBJ2-5, with D possibly being TRBD2 (5 bases). The CDR3 extends over 13 amino acids. The V and J ends lost 3 bases and 0 bases respectively, with 5 bases between them. CDR1 and CDR2 (germline): SGHAT, FQDESV (reference sequence). CDR3 protein: CASSFGNQETQYF. CDR3 nucleotides: TGTGCCAGCAGCTTCGGGAACCAAGAGACCCAGTACTTC.

This chain joins TRBV5-1 and TRBJ2-3; 10 nucleotides align to TRBD1. Germline CDR1 is SGHRS and CDR2 is YFSETQ. The CDR3 has 14 amino acids. After removal of 2 bases from V and 6 bases from J, the junction contained 3 bases not matched to a gene. Here the CDR3 reads CASSLWDRGDTQYF. The DNA for the CDR3 is TGCGCCAGCAGCTTATGGGACAGGGGCGATACGCAGTATTTT. Supplemented by reference TRBV5-1 and TRBJ2-3, the full variable domain reads KAGVTQTPRYLIKTRGQQVTLSCSPISGHRSVSWYQQTPGQGLQFLFEYFSETQRNKGNFPGRFSGRQFSNSRSEMNVSTLELGDSALYLCASSLWDRGDTQYFGPGTRLTVL.

The sample holds a few counts of this clone. The rearrangement joins TRBV19 to TRBJ2-5, with D hard to call. Trimming took 0 bases from V and 0 from J, leaving 5 bases between them. The CDR3 length is 14 residues. Germline V gene lookup returns CDR1 LNHDA and CDR2 SQIVND (reference sequence). CDR3 nucleotides: TGTGCCAGTAGTATAGACAGATACCAAGAGACCCAGTACTTC. The encoded protein is CASSIDRYQETQYF.

This chain uses TRBV7-9 with TRBJ2-3; 7 nucleotides line up with TRBD2. The trim removed 3 bases at V and 4 bases at J, leaving 10 bases unmatched. This CDR3 has 16 amino acids. CDR1 and CDR2 from the germline V gene are SEHNR and FQNEAQ (reference sequence). Here the CDR3 reads CASSFGTNSIADTQYF. In nucleotides, the CDR3 is TGTGCCAGCAGCTTCGGGACTAACTCCATCGCAGATACGCAGTATTTT.

The V and J genes are TRBV24-1 and TRBJ2-5, with 7 bases fitting TRBD2. The CDR3 has 14 amino acids. CDR1 and CDR2 (germline): KGHDR, SFDVKD. J was trimmed by 4 bases and V by 1 base; bases with no gene match: 2. This chain's CDR3 is CATSDLGGGETQYF. In nucleotides, the CDR3 is TGTGCCACCAGTGATTTAGGCGGGGGAGAGACCCAGTACTTC.

This chain links TRBV6-5 with TRBJ1-5; the match to TRBD1 covers 7 bases. With V trimmed by 8 bases and J by 2 bases, 3 bases remained unmatched. The CDR3 is 13 residues long. Looked up from germline, CDR1 is MNHEY and CDR2 is SVGAGI. This CDR3 is CASSRGRNQPQHF. The CDR3 nucleotides read TGTGCCAGCTCAAGGGGGCGCAATCAGCCCCAGCATTTT.

The rearrangement joins TRBV6-2 or TRBV6-3 to TRBJ2-5; 11 bases agree with TRBD2. In germline, CDR1 is MNHEY, CDR2 SVGEGT. The CDR3 totals 15 residues. With V trimmed by 6 bases and J by 4 bases, 7 bases remained unmatched. CDR3: CASSFNGLAGETQYF. The CDR3 region has the DNA TGTGCCAGCAGCTTTAATGGACTAGCGGGAGAGACCCAGTACTTC.

The CDR3 DNA follows: TGTGCCAGCAGCTTAGGACAGGGGGCTAAGGCTGAAGCTTTCTTT. This sequence encodes CASSLGQGAKAEAFF. The V gene is TRBV7-9, the J gene TRBJ1-1; 10 positions agree with TRBD1. Germline V gives CDR1 SEHNR, CDR2 FQNEAQ (reference sequence). CDR3 length: 15 amino acids. V lost 1 base, J lost 6 bases, and 5 bases stayed unmatched.

This clone occurred once. V gene TRBV25-1 combines with J gene TRBJ2-3; 7 bases fit TRBD2. The CDR3 contains 16 residues. Germline V gene lookup returns CDR1 MGHDK and CDR2 SYGVNS. V shed 1 base, J shed 4 bases, and the junction held 8 bases outside the gene matches. The CDR3 nucleotides read TGTGCCAGCAGTGAATCTCCCCAGCGGGGATCAGATACGCAGTATTTT. Its translation: CASSESPQRGSDTQYF.